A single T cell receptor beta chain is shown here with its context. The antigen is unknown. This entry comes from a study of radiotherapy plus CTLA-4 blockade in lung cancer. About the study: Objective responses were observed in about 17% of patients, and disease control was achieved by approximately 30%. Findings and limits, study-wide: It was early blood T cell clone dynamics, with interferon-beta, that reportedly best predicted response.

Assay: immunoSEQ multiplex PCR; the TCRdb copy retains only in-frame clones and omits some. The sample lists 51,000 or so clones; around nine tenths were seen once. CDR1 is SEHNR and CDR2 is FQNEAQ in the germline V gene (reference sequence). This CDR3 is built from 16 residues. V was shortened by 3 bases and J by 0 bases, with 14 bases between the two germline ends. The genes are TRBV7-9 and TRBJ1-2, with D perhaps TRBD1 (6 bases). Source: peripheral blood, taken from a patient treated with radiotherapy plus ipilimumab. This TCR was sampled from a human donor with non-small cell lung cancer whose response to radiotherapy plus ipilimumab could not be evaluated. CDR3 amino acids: CASSLQQGFANYGYTF. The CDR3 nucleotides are TGTGCCAGCAGCTTGCAACAGGGTTTCGCTAACTATGGCTACACCTTC.